The clone carrying this TCR beta chain has only one observation. Researchers ran the PCR with 60 Vbeta and 13 Jbeta primers. Sequencing was performed with immunoSEQ multiplex PCR; in TCRdb, only in-frame clones are kept and a portion is missing. This sample has some 57,000 clones, with 70% to 80% found just once. This CDR3 contains 14 residues. Germline CDR1 SGHNT, CDR2 YYREEE (reference sequence). The J segment lost 4 bases and the V segment lost 0 bases, leaving 1 base of the junction unmatched. This sample is drawn from a study of cytomegalovirus exposure and HLA in healthy donors. Across the study: An earlier analysis identified more than 95 million unique TCR beta sequences in approximately 170 million T cells.

This rearrangement joins TRBV5-4 to TRBJ2-1; 7 bases line up with TRBD1. Material: PBMCs. The origin of this receptor is a woman aged 55-69 years in good health and CMV-seropositive. The CDR3 spells CASSLVTGYNEQFF. In nucleotides, the CDR3 is TGTGCCAGCAGCTTGGTGACAGGGTACAATGAGCAGTTCTTC.